This entry is about one T cell receptor beta chain. This record comes from a study of blood T cell repertoires in COVID-19. Study information: T cells, B-cell-depleted T cells, or PBMCs supplied cDNA or gDNA.

Participant reports of clinical history set cohort assignment. Germline V gene data show CDR1 as SGHVS and CDR2 as FNYEAQ. The CDR3 consists of 18 residues. Losses at the gene ends were 5 bases for V and 2 bases for J; bases not matched to a gene: 14. Only in-frame clones appear in the TCRdb table, and some are missing; sequencing was by immunoSEQ multiplex PCR. Of about 220,000 clones listed, 80% to 90% were seen once; the top ten hold more than 3.5%. This receptor was identified in a woman aged 40 to 50 with acute COVID-19. The chain employs TRBV7-6 and TRBJ1-2, with 10 bases identical to TRBD1. Sequencing was carried out using PBMCs or T cells enriched from blood (not recorded which). The CDR3 nucleotides are TGTGCCAGCAGCGCAGGGATTGTGGGACAGGGGAAAAACTATGGCTACACCTTC. Amino acid sequence: CASSAGIVGQGKNYGYTF.